Below, 32 T cell receptor beta chains from the same sample are listed, as sequenced in a study of blood T cell repertoires in COVID-19. Sequencing was performed with immunoSEQ multiplex PCR; in TCRdb, only in-frame clones are kept and a portion is missing. The sample lists around 290,000 clones; 70% to 90% were seen once. The sample consisted of PBMCs or T cells enriched from blood (not recorded which). Source of these receptors: a woman in her 30s who had recovered from COVID-19.

This chain connects TRBV7-3 to TRBJ1-6; the match to TRBD1 covers 7 bases. The germline V gene encodes CDR1 SGHTA and CDR2 FQGTGA. The V and J ends lost 4 bases and 0 bases, in that order; junction bases with no gene match: 6. The CDR3 is 17 amino acids. The CDR3 nucleotides are TGTGCCAGCAGCTCCCTGGACAGGTACTCCTATAATTCACCCCTCCACTTT. Its translation is CASSSLDRYSYNSPLHF.

The genes are TRBV28 and TRBJ2-7, with D perhaps TRBD2 (6 bases). CDR3 length: 14 amino acids. Germline lookup yields CDR1 MDHEN and CDR2 SYDVKM. V dropped 3 bases and J dropped 1 base, with 10 bases sitting between them. The CDR3: CASSLGGRSYEQYF. As DNA, the CDR3 is TGTGCCAGCAGTTTGGGGGGACGGTCCTACGAGCAGTACTTC.

The genes are TRBV29-1 and TRBJ2-7, with TRBD2 as a possible D gene (5 bases). Germline V gene lookup returns CDR1 SQVTM and CDR2 ANQGSEA. The CDR3 totals 12 residues. V lost 6 bases and J 6 bases, leaving 15 bases between the germline ends. The CDR3 DNA is TGCAGCGTAACCGGGATCGTCAGCGAGCAGTACTTC. Protein sequence: CSVTGIVSEQYF.

The genes are TRBV7-2 and TRBJ1-2; 8 bases fit TRBD1. The CDR3 runs 15 residues. With 5 bases clipped from V and 4 bases from J, the junction kept 9 bases outside the gene matches. The germline gives CDR1 SGHTA, CDR2 FQGNSA. CDR3 DNA: TGTGCCAGCAGCAAAACAGGGGGTTCCGTCTATGGCTACACCTTC. Translation: CASSKTGGSVYGYTF.

This chain links TRBV9 with TRBJ1-6, with D possibly being TRBD1 (5 bases). V lost 0 bases and J lost 10, with 14 bases in between. The germline CDR1 and CDR2 sequences are SGDLS and YYNGEE. The CDR3 has 15 residues. The chain's CDR3 is CASSVAQGTESPLHF. The CDR3 DNA is TGTGCCAGCAGCGTAGCCCAGGGTACGGAGTCACCCCTCCACTTT.

The gene calls are TRBV7-9 and TRBJ1-2; TRBD1 might be the D (6 bases). This CDR3 has 15 amino acids. Trimming removed 1 base from V and 4 bases from J, with 13 bases in between. Germline V lookup: CDR1 SEHNR, CDR2 FQNEAQ (reference sequence). The CDR3 DNA sequence: TGTGCCAGCAGCTTAGAACCAGACAGGATCTATGGCTACACCTTC. It encodes CASSLEPDRIYGYTF.

V usage is TRBV7-6 and J usage is TRBJ2-7, with 11 bases fitting TRBD2. The CDR3 loop spans 14 amino acids. Germline V gene lookup returns CDR1 SGHVS and CDR2 FNYEAQ. With 3 bases clipped from V and 6 bases from J, the junction kept 4 bases outside the gene matches. The CDR3 region has the DNA TGTGCCAGCAGCTTGGGCCTAGCGGGAGGCGAGCAGTACTTC. As protein: CASSLGLAGGEQYF.

J is TRBJ2-5 and V is TRBV18, with TRBD1 identical over 7 bases. The J segment lost 2 bases and the V segment lost 1 base, leaving 4 bases of the junction unmatched. Germline V CDR1 and CDR2: KGHSH, LQKENI. The CDR3 has 15 amino acids. The CDR3 DNA sequence: TGTGCCAGCTCACCACAGACAGGGAATCAAGAGACCCAGTACTTC. Residues: CASSPQTGNQETQYF.

This clone was observed at least ten times. The J gene is TRBJ2-1, the V gene TRBV7-3; 12 nucleotides align to TRBD2. Germline CDR1 and CDR2: SGHTA and FQGTGA. V was pared by 3 bases and J by 6 bases, with 6 bases of the junction left unmatched. The CDR3 is 16 amino acids. The CDR3 nucleotides read TGTGCCAGCAGCTTCTTACTAGCGGGAGGTCTCAATGAGCAGTTCTTC. Protein product: CASSFLLAGGLNEQFF.

The rearrangement links TRBV25-1 to TRBJ2-2, with D possibly TRBD1 on 5 matching bases. Trimming left V 3 bases short and J 6 bases short, with 14 bases between. The CDR3 spans 15 residues. Per germline, CDR1 MGHDK and CDR2 SYGVNS. CDR3 sequence reads: CASSDHPSRAGELFF. CDR3 nucleotide sequence: TGTGCCAGCAGTGACCACCCTTCCAGGGCCGGGGAGCTGTTTTTT.

The chain couples TRBV5-8 to TRBJ1-6; possibly TRBD1 for D (5 bases). Germline loops: CDR1 SGHTS, CDR2 YDEGEE. V lost 2 bases and J lost 2, with 11 bases in between. The CDR3 is 16 residues long. The DNA of the CDR3 is TGTGCCAGCAGCTTCCCAGGGATCACCTATAATTCACCCCTCCACTTT. As protein: CASSFPGITYNSPLHF.

This clone was seen once. This rearrangement joins TRBV19 to TRBJ2-7; the match to TRBD1 covers 9 bases. In germline, CDR1 is LNHDA, CDR2 SQIVND (reference sequence). Unmatched junction bases numbered 9, after V lost 8 bases and J lost 1 base. This CDR3 spans 15 amino acids. The CDR3 bases are TGTGCCAGTTCTGCCGGGACAGGGAGTTCCTACGAGCAGTACTTC. Translated: CASSAGTGSSYEQYF. The whole variable domain, filled in from reference TRBV19 and TRBJ2-7, reads DGGITQSPKYLFRKEGQNVTLSCEQNLNHDAMYWYRQDPGQGLRLIYYSQIVNDFQKGDIAEGYSVSREKKESFPLTVTSAQKNPTAFYLCASSAGTGSSYEQYFGPGTRLTVT.

This chain joins TRBV9 and TRBJ1-3, with TRBD1 as a possible D gene (5 bases). The germline CDR1 and CDR2 sequences are SGDLS and YYNGEE. V lost 2 bases, J lost 10 bases, and 13 bases lay in between. The CDR3 is made up of 13 amino acids. This CDR3 is CASSVRDGTTIYF. In DNA, the CDR3 is TGTGCCAGCAGCGTGCGGGACGGAACAACCATATATTTT. The complete variable domain, with remaining parts taken from reference TRBV9 and TRBJ1-3, reads DSGVTQTPKHLITATGQRVTLRCSPRSGDLSVYWYQQSLDQGLQFLIQYYNGEERAKGNILERFSAQQFPDLHSELNLSSLELGDSALYFCASSVRDGTTIYFGEGSWLTVV.

The chain uses TRBV28 and TRBJ1-6, with unresolved D. This CDR3 is built from 12 residues. Trimming removed 6 bases from V and 17 bases from J, with 17 bases in between. Germline assignment: CDR1 MDHEN and CDR2 SYDVKM. The CDR3 sequence is CASREDRRPFHF. CDR3 DNA sequence: TGTGCCAGCAGGGAGGACCGGCGCCCCTTCCACTTT.

The chain recombines TRBV5-4 with TRBJ1-2, with a weak D call TRBD1 (6 bases). This CDR3 has 15 residues. V was shortened by 5 bases and J by 4 bases, with 18 bases between the two germline ends. Germline V lookup: CDR1 SGHNT, CDR2 YYREEE (reference sequence). The DNA of the CDR3 is TGTGCCAGCAGGCAACAGGGTTACACCTCCTATGGCTACACCTTC. Amino acid sequence: CASRQQGYTSYGYTF.

This chain links TRBV27 with TRBJ1-1; 9 bases agree with TRBD1. CDR1 is MNHEY and CDR2 is SMNVEV in the germline V gene (reference sequence). V was pared by 7 bases and J by 3 bases, with 6 bases of the junction left unmatched. The CDR3 length is 14 residues. The CDR3 loop reads CASTTTGGDTEAFF. The CDR3 DNA reads TGTGCCAGCACCACGACAGGGGGAGACACTGAAGCTTTCTTT.

The J gene is TRBJ2-7, the V gene TRBV27; TRBD1 matches at 9 bases. Trimming at V came to 4 bases and at J to 3 bases, leaving 7 bases not matched to a gene. This CDR3 is 15 amino acids long. The germline CDR1 and CDR2 sequences are MNHEY and SMNVEV (reference sequence). The CDR3 DNA reads as TGTGCCAGCAGTTACAGGGGGCGCGAAGTCTACGAGCAGTACTTC. Its translation: CASSYRGREVYEQYF.

The chain recombines TRBV15 with TRBJ1-5; maybe TRBD1 (5 bases). The CDR3 has 13 amino acids. Germline loops: CDR1 LNHNV, CDR2 YYDKDF (reference sequence). V dropped 1 base and J dropped 6 bases, with 7 bases sitting between them. The CDR3 sequence is CATSRAQGQPQHF. Here the CDR3 DNA reads TGTGCCACCAGCAGAGCGCAGGGTCAGCCCCAGCATTTT.

The chain combines TRBV7-9 with TRBJ1-2; 10 nucleotides align to TRBD1. CDR1 and CDR2 (germline): SEHNR, FQNEAQ (reference sequence). The CDR3 is made up of 16 amino acids. V shed 3 bases, J shed 2 bases, and the junction held 6 bases outside the gene matches. In nucleotides, the CDR3 is TGTGCCAGCAGCTTCCGAGGGGACAGGGGAAACTATGGCTACACCTTC. It is translated as CASSFRGDRGNYGYTF.

The V call is TRBV11-2, the J call TRBJ2-5, with TRBD2 identical over 14 bases. Germline V gene data show CDR1 as SGHAT and CDR2 as FQNNGV. The V segment lost 5 bases and the J segment 0 bases; nucleotides outside the gene matches: 11. The length of the CDR3 is 19 residues. CDR3 in DNA: TGTGCCAGCAGCCCCGGGACTAGCGGGAGAGGGTGGTACCAAGAGACCCAGTACTTC. It encodes CASSPGTSGRGWYQETQYF. Full variable domain (missing parts from reference TRBV11-2 and TRBJ2-5): EAGVAQSPRYKIIEKRQSVAFWCNPISGHATLYWYQQILGQGPKLLIQFQNNGVVDDSQLPKDRFSAERLKGVDSTLKIQPAKLEDSAVYLCASSPGTSGRGWYQETQYFGPGTRLLVL.

This clone showed up just a few times. The chain is built from TRBV6-1 and TRBJ1-2; 8 bases match TRBD1. Germline CDR1 is MNHNS and CDR2 is SASEGT. Unmatched junction bases numbered 2, after V lost 2 bases and J lost 3 bases. The CDR3 has 14 amino acids. The CDR3 nucleotides are TGTGCCAGCAGTGAACTGACAGGGGACTATGGCTACACCTTC. Encoded protein: CASSELTGDYGYTF.

The chain carries TRBV28 and TRBJ1-1; D ambiguous. Germline V gene sequence: CDR1 MDHEN, CDR2 SYDVKM. The CDR3 totals 12 residues. The V gene lost 7 bases and the J gene lost 1 base, with 7 bases spanning the gap. The CDR3 DNA is TGTGCCAGCAACGGCGGGAACACTGAAGCTTTCTTT. Protein product: CASNGGNTEAFF.

J is TRBJ2-5 and V is TRBV15; D unclear. Trimming shortened V by 2 bases and J by 2 bases, and 9 bases separated the two germline ends. Germline lookup yields CDR1 LNHNV and CDR2 YYDKDF (reference sequence). The CDR3 runs 14 residues. The CDR3 coding sequence is TGTGCCACCAGCAGACTACCAGGTCAAGAGACCCAGTACTTC. Protein: CATSRLPGQETQYF.

The chain uses TRBV19 and TRBJ2-3; D remains unclear. Germline CDR1 is LNHDA and CDR2 is SQIVND (reference sequence). Trimming pared 5 bases from V and 4 bases from J, leaving 7 bases between. There are 12 residues in the CDR3. This chain's CDR3 is CASSPPADTQYF. For the CDR3, the DNA is TGTGCCAGTAGTCCCCCCGCAGATACGCAGTATTTT.

This clone was detected a few times. The CDR3 is CASSLLDRGNEQYF. Written as DNA, the CDR3 is TGTGCCAGCAGTTTACTGGACAGGGGGAACGAGCAGTACTTC. The chain uses TRBV28 and TRBJ2-7; 10 positions match TRBD1. Germline trimming cut 2 bases from V and 5 bases from J; bases unmatched to any gene: 3. The CDR3 consists of 14 residues. Germline V gene sequence: CDR1 MDHEN, CDR2 SYDVKM.

The chain has TRBV30 and TRBJ2-7; possible D gene TRBD1, 6 bases. There are 14 residues in the CDR3. The germline V gene has CDR1 GTSNPN and CDR2 SVGIG (reference sequence). The V end lost 2 bases, the J end lost 3 bases, and 14 bases lay between the germline ends. DNA for the CDR3: TGTGCCTGGAGTCCTCTCAGGGGTGGCTACGAGCAGTACTTC. This sequence encodes CAWSPLRGGYEQYF.

This rearrangement joins TRBV7-9 to TRBJ2-3, with D tentatively TRBD2 (6 bases). Trimming stripped 9 bases from V and 0 bases from J, with 13 bases between. The length of the CDR3 is 14 residues. Germline V gene lookup returns CDR1 SEHNR and CDR2 FQNEAQ (reference sequence). CDR3 in amino acids: CASVEGPSTDTQYF. The CDR3, as DNA: TGTGCCAGTGTGGAGGGCCCCAGCACAGATACGCAGTATTTT.

The rearrangement uses TRBV9 and TRBJ1-1; D not resolved. V was trimmed by 2 bases and J by 1 base, leaving 9 bases between them. This CDR3 comprises 14 residues. Germline CDR1 reads SGDLS; CDR2 reads YYNGEE. CDR3 bases: TGTGCCAGCAGCGTGCTCGGTGAGAACACTGAAGCTTTCTTT. The encoded protein is CASSVLGENTEAFF.

The rearrangement joins TRBV10-2 to TRBJ2-2; TRBD2 agrees at 10 bases. The CDR3 covers 16 residues. The junction had 8 bases not matched to a gene; V was cut back by 6 bases and J by 4 bases. The germline gives CDR1 WSHSY, CDR2 SAAADI. CDR3 sequence (DNA): TGCGCCAGCAGCGGACTAGCGGAATGGGGCACCGGGGAGCTGTTTTTT. Residues: CASSGLAEWGTGELFF.

The chain links TRBV6-1 to TRBJ1-5; 8 bases are a match to TRBD1. Germline values: CDR1 MNHNS, CDR2 SASEGT. The V gene end was trimmed by 3 bases and the J gene end by 2 bases; junction bases not matched to a gene: 3. This CDR3 has 15 residues. The CDR3 spells CASSEQGARNQPQHF. The CDR3 bases are TGTGCCAGCAGTGAGCAGGGGGCGCGCAATCAGCCCCAGCATTTT.

The chain couples TRBV27 to TRBJ1-4, with D unresolved. V was pared by 0 bases and J by 8 bases, with 10 bases between. This CDR3 has 14 residues. Per the germline V gene, CDR1 is MNHEY and CDR2 is SMNVEV (reference sequence). Here the CDR3 reads CASSLSLRQEKLFF. The CDR3 bases are TGTGCCAGCAGTTTATCTCTGAGGCAGGAAAAACTGTTTTTT.

This clone was detected only a few times. V usage is TRBV15 and J usage is TRBJ1-1; D uncertain. This CDR3 contains 12 residues. V was trimmed by 5 bases and J by 7 bases, leaving 11 bases between them. In germline, CDR1 is LNHNV, CDR2 YYDKDF (reference sequence). The CDR3 DNA is TGTGCCACCAGCCTAGCGGACGGTGAAGCTTTCTTT. Encoded protein: CATSLADGEAFF.